Given below is one T cell receptor beta chain in context. Its antigen remains unknown. V lost 3 bases, J lost 2 bases, and 15 bases lay in between. The CDR3 loop spans 15 amino acids. Germline CDR1 and CDR2: SGDLS and YYNGEE. This specimen comes from a study of CD8 T cells in ankylosing spondylitis. Study outcomes and limitations: Enrichment of disease-linked clones was reportedly significant in matched ankylosing spondylitis synovial fluid.

TCRdb reanalysed the 5' RACE reads using MiXCR and keeps one entry per CDR3 protein. The sample holds under 150,000 distinct CDR3 sequences, about an eighth seen once. This sequence joins TRBV9 and TRBJ2-7; the D is unclear. This TCR came from a female donor with ankylosing spondylitis or in good health (not recorded which). The sequenced sample was blood, either unsorted or a sorted T cell fraction (not recorded which). The DNA of the CDR3 is TGTGCCAGCAGCGGAGGAAGAACAGAGGCCTACGAGCAGTACTTC. Residues: CASSGGRTEAYEQYF.